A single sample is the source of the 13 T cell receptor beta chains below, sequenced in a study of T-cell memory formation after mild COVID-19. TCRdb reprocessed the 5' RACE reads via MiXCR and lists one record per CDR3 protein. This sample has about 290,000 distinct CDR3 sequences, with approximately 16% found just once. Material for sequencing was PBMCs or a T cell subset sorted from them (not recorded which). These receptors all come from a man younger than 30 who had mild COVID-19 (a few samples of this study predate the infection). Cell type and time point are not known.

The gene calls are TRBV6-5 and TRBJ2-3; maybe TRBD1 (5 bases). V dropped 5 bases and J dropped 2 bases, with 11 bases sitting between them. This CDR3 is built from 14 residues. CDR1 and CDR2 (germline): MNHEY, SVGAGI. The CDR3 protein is CASSPQGYTDTQYF. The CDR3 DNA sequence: TGTGCCAGCAGTCCCCAGGGTTACACAGATACGCAGTATTTT.

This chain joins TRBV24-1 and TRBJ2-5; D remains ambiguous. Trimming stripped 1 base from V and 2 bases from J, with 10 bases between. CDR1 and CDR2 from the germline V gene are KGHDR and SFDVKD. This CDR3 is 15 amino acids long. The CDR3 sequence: CATSDFPQAQETQYF. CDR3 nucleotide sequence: TGTGCCACCAGTGATTTCCCCCAGGCACAAGAGACCCAGTACTTC.

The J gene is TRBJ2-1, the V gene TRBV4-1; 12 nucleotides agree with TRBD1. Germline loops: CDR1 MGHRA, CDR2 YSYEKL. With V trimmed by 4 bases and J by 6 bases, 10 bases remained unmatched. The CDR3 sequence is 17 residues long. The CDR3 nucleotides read TGCGCCAGCAGCCTAGCACCGGGACAGGGGGCTTTCAATGAGCAGTTCTTC. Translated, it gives CASSLAPGQGAFNEQFF.

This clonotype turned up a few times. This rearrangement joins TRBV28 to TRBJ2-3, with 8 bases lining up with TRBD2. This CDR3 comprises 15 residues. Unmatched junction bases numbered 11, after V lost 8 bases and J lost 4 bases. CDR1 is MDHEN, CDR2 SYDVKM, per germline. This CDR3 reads CASYTSGHRPDTQYF. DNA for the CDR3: TGTGCCAGCTACACTAGCGGCCACAGGCCAGATACGCAGTATTTT.

The CDR3 DNA sequence: TGTGCCACCAGCATCTCCCGGACTGACGGACAGGGGCTGATAGATACGCAGTATTTT. This translates into CATSISRTDGQGLIDTQYF. V is TRBV15 and J is TRBJ2-3; 9 bases line up with TRBD1. This CDR3 spans 19 amino acids. Unmatched junction bases numbered 19, after V lost 4 bases and J lost 5 bases. Per germline, CDR1 LNHNV and CDR2 YYDKDF (reference sequence).

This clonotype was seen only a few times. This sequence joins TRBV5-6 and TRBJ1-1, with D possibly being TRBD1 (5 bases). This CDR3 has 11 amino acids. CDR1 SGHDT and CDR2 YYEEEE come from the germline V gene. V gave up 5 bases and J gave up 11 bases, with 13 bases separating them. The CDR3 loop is CASRNAGWAFF. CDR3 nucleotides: TGTGCCAGCAGAAACGCAGGGTGGGCTTTCTTT. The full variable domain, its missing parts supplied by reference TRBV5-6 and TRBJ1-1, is DAGVTQSPTHLIKTRGQQVTLRCSPKSGHDTVSWYQQALGQGPQFIFQYYEEEERQRGNFPDRFSGHQFPNYSSELNVNALLLGDSALYLCASRNAGWAFFGQGTRLTVV.

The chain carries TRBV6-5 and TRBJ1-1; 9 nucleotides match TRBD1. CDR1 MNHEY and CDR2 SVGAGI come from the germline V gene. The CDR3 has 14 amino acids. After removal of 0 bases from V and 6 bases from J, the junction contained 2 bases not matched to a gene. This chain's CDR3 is CASSYSGTGPEAFF. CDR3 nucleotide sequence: TGTGCCAGCAGTTACTCGGGGACAGGGCCTGAAGCTTTCTTT.

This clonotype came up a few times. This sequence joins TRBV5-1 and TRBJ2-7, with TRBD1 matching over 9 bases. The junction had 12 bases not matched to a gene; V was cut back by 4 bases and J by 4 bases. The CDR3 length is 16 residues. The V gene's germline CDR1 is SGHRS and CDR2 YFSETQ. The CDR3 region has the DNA TGCGCCAGCAGCCTGGGGGCCCTGGACAGGGGTTACGAGCAGTACTTC. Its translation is CASSLGALDRGYEQYF.

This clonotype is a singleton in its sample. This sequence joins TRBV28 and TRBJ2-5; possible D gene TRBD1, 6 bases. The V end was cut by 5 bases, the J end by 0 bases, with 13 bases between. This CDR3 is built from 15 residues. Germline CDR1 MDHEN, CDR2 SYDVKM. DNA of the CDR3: TGTGCCAGCAGTGCCGGGACAAAGTACCAAGAGACCCAGTACTTC. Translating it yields CASSAGTKYQETQYF.

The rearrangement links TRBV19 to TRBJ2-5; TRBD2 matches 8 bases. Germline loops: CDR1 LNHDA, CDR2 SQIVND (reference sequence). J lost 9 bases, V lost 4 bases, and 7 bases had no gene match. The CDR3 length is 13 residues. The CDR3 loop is CASSKGTGGAQYF. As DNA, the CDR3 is TGTGCCAGTAGTAAAGGGACGGGAGGGGCCCAGTACTTC.

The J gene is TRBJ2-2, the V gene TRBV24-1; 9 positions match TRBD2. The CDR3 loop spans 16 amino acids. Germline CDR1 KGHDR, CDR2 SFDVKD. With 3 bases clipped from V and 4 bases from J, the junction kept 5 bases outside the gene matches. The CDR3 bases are TGTGCCACCAGTGATATCCTGGGACTAGCCACCGGGGAGCTGTTTTTT. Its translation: CATSDILGLATGELFF.

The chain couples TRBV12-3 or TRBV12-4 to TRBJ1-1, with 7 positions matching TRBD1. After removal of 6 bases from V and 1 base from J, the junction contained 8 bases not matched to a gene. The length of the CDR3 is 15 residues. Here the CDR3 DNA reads TGTGCCAGCAGAGACAGGGCGAGGACGAACACTGAAGCTTTCTTT. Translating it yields CASRDRARTNTEAFF.

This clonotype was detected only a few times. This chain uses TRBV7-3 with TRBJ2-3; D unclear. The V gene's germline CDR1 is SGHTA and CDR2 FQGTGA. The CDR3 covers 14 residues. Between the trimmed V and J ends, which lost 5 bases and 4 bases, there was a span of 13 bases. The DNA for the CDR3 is TGTGCCAGCAGCCTCCAGTCCGGCGCAGATACGCAGTATTTT. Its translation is CASSLQSGADTQYF.